Each of the 14 T cell receptor beta chains below was sequenced from the same sample in a study of OX40 agonist ivuxolimab in advanced cancers. Data came from immunoSEQ multiplex PCR; TCRdb stores just in-frame clones and leaves some out. The sample holds 84,000 or so clones, over 65% seen once. The source material was CD4+ or CD8+ T cells sorted from blood, sampled in a trial of the OX40 agonist ivuxolimab. The source of these receptors is an adult with an advanced solid tumor such as melanoma, head and neck, liver or kidney cancer.

This rearrangement joins TRBV7-9 to TRBJ1-5; D might be TRBD1 (5 bases). Per germline, CDR1 SEHNR and CDR2 FQNEAQ (reference sequence). V was cut by 1 base and J by 0 bases, with 7 bases left in between. The CDR3 sequence is 15 residues long. In nucleotides, the CDR3 is TGTGCCAGCAGCTTAGGTGGGGCTAGCAATCAGCCCCAGCATTTT. Translation gives CASSLGGASNQPQHF. Full variable domain (missing parts from reference TRBV7-9 and TRBJ1-5): DTGVSQNPRHKITKRGQNVTFRCDPISEHNRLYWYRQTLGQGPEFLTYFQNEAQLEKSRLLSDRFSAERPKGSFSTLEIQRTEQGDSAMYLCASSLGGASNQPQHFGDGTRLSIL.

The chain combines TRBV19 with TRBJ2-3; 8 bases agree with TRBD2. The CDR3 consists of 15 residues. Germline V gene lookup returns CDR1 LNHDA and CDR2 SQIVND (reference sequence). V gave up 4 bases and J gave up 2 bases; unmatched junction bases: 5. The CDR3 here is CASSSTSGATDTQYF. DNA of the CDR3: TGTGCCAGTAGTAGCACTAGCGGAGCCACAGATACGCAGTATTTT.

This sequence joins TRBV2 and TRBJ1-5; 10 positions match TRBD1. Trimming cost V 6 bases and J 6 bases; bases outside gene matches: 11. Germline lookup yields CDR1 SNHLY and CDR2 FYNNEI. The CDR3 has 16 residues. The DNA for the CDR3 is TGTGCCAGCAGCCAGGAGGGACAGGGGATAGGTCAGCCCCAGCATTTT. Its translation is CASSQEGQGIGQPQHF.

The rearrangement links TRBV4-1 to TRBJ2-1; 7 bases are shared with TRBD1. This CDR3 region has 17 residues. V shed 1 base, J shed 0 bases, and the junction held 6 bases outside the gene matches. Germline values: CDR1 MGHRA, CDR2 YSYEKL. This chain's CDR3 is CASSQVRTGPSYNEQFF. The DNA of the CDR3 is TGCGCCAGCAGCCAAGTACGGACAGGTCCCTCCTACAATGAGCAGTTCTTC.

The chain is built from TRBV19 and TRBJ1-2; a possible D gene is TRBD1 (6 bases). Germline CDR1 and CDR2: LNHDA and SQIVND (reference sequence). Trimming removed 5 bases from V and 4 bases from J, with 14 bases in between. This CDR3 spans 14 amino acids. CDR3 region: CASSRVGAGYGYTF. The CDR3, as DNA: TGTGCCAGTAGTCGGGTGGGGGCAGGCTATGGCTACACCTTC. Drawing the rest from reference TRBV19 and TRBJ1-2, the complete variable domain is DGGITQSPKYLFRKEGQNVTLSCEQNLNHDAMYWYRQDPGQGLRLIYYSQIVNDFQKGDIAEGYSVSREKKESFPLTVTSAQKNPTAFYLCASSRVGAGYGYTFGSGTRLTVV.

This clone was seen only a few times. This sequence joins TRBV6-5 and TRBJ1-2; maybe TRBD1 (5 bases). Germline V lookup: CDR1 MNHEY, CDR2 SVGAGI. Trimming left V 5 bases short and J 6 bases short, with 16 bases between. The CDR3 has 14 amino acids. The CDR3 region has the DNA TGTGCCAGCAGTGCCCAGGACCCCAGGGATGGCTACACCTTC. This translates into CASSAQDPRDGYTF.

As regards this clone: The same CDR3 can be traced to other DNA sequences in this sample. The chain carries TRBV7-2 and TRBJ1-5, with TRBD1 identical over 8 bases. Germline V lookup: CDR1 SGHTA, CDR2 FQGNSA. The CDR3 covers 16 residues. The junction had 8 bases not matched to a gene; V was cut back by 3 bases and J by 4 bases. CDR3 bases: TGTGCCAGCAGCTTGCGGACAGGACAGGGTAATCAGCCCCAGCATTTT. Encoded protein: CASSLRTGQGNQPQHF.

This chain links TRBV28 with TRBJ1-5; 8 nucleotides agree with TRBD1. V dropped 3 bases and J dropped 1; count of bases not matched to a gene: 5. Germline V gene data show CDR1 as MDHEN and CDR2 as SYDVKM. CDR3 length equals 16 residues. The CDR3 region is CASSLRQGASNQPQHF. Here the CDR3 DNA reads TGTGCCAGCAGTTTGAGGCAGGGGGCGAGCAATCAGCCCCAGCATTTT.

The chain employs TRBV6-5 and TRBJ1-5; 7 positions match TRBD1. Germline V gene data show CDR1 as MNHEY and CDR2 as SVGAGI. This CDR3 spans 14 amino acids. V was pared by 6 bases and J by 4 bases, with 6 bases of the junction left unmatched. DNA of the CDR3: TGTGCCAGCAGCAGGGGACAGCCTAATCAGCCCCAGCATTTT. This sequence encodes CASSRGQPNQPQHF.

The chain has TRBV11-3 and TRBJ1-1; D remains ambiguous. The CDR3 sequence is 14 residues long. The V end was cut by 3 bases, the J end by 1 base, with 9 bases between. Germline-derived CDR1 and CDR2 are SGHNT and YENEEA. CDR3 DNA: TGTGCCAGCAGCTTGGGAAACGGGAACACTGAAGCTTTCTTT. As protein: CASSLGNGNTEAFF.

The V and J genes are TRBV10-3 and TRBJ1-5; D may be TRBD1 (6 bases). Germline V gene lookup returns CDR1 ENHRY and CDR2 SYGVKD. V shed 6 bases and J shed 2 bases, with 11 bases lying between them. This CDR3 is 14 amino acids long. This CDR3 reads CAISAGQGNQPQHF. The CDR3 region has the DNA TGTGCCATCAGCGCGGGACAAGGCAATCAGCCCCAGCATTTT.

This clone was observed once. CDR3 sequence (DNA): TGTGCCAGCAGCTTAGACTCTAGCGGGGGGCCCCGGGAGCAGTTCTTC. Translated, it gives CASSLDSSGGPREQFF. The chain recombines TRBV7-3 with TRBJ2-1; 11 bases align to TRBD2. This CDR3 has 16 residues. The V and J ends lost 2 bases and 10 bases, in that order; junction bases with no gene match: 10. Germline V lookup: CDR1 SGHTA, CDR2 FQGTGA.

The chain has TRBV6-5 and TRBJ2-5; D not resolved. Per germline, CDR1 MNHEY and CDR2 SVGAGI. V was trimmed by 6 bases and J by 5 bases, leaving 13 bases between them. The CDR3 has 13 residues. The CDR3 loop reads CASSPGRGETQYF. In DNA, the CDR3 is TGTGCCAGCAGCCCTGGACGTGGGGAGACCCAGTACTTC.

This clone was seen more than once but under ten times. The chain is built from TRBV28 and TRBJ2-3; D gene ambiguous. The V gene's germline CDR1 is MDHEN and CDR2 SYDVKM. This CDR3 contains 16 residues. Trimming stripped 6 bases from V and 0 bases from J, with 16 bases between. The CDR3: CASSPGIGSSTDTQYF. CDR3 sequence (DNA): TGTGCCAGCAGCCCCGGAATCGGGTCCAGCACAGATACGCAGTATTTT.